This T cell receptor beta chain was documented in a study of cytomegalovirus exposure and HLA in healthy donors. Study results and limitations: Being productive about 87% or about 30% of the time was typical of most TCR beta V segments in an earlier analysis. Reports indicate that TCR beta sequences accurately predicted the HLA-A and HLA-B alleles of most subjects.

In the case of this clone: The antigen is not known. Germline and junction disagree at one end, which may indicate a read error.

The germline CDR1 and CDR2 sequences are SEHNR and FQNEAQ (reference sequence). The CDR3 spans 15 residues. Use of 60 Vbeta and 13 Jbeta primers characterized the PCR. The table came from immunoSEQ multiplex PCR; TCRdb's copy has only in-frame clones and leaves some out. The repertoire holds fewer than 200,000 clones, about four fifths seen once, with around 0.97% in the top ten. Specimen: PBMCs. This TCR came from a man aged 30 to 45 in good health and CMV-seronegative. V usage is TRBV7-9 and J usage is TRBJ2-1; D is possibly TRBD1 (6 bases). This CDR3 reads CSSSLVTGSYNEQFF. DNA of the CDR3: TGTTCCAGCAGCTTAGTAACAGGGTCTTACAATGAGCAGTTCTTC.